This T cell receptor (beta chain) was obtained from a study of T cells in Graves' hyperthyroidism and ophthalmopathy. This CDR3 spans 15 amino acids. CDR1 is SGHAT and CDR2 is FQNNGV in the germline V gene. Trimming cost V 4 bases and J 5 bases, with 15 bases left between them. Notes on the study in general: The blood repertoire included most of the expanded thyroid clonotypes above 0.001.

In regard to this clonotype: Its matching antigen is unknown.

RNA transcripts yielded amplified TCR beta CDR3 regions. The HTBI primer set drove a first-round RT-PCR of the TCR CDR3. TCRdb reanalysed the multiplex PCR reads using MiXCR and keeps one entry per CDR3 protein. Seen here are under 300,000 distinct CDR3 sequences, nearly 15% observed once, and the top ten hold roughly 30%. PBMCs came from around 10 ml fresh peripheral blood. Source material: blood. This sequence originates from a woman in her forties or fifties with Graves' hyperthyroidism that later progressed to Graves' ophthalmopathy. V is TRBV11-2 and J is TRBJ2-1; D is possibly TRBD2 (6 bases). Here the CDR3 DNA reads TGTGCCAGCAGCTCCTCCGGGACTCAGGACAATGAGCAGTTCTTC. As protein: CASSSSGTQDNEQFF.